This entry lists 20 T cell receptor beta chains sequenced from one sample in a study of response to subunit inactivated influenza vaccine. From the RT-PCR reads, TCRdb called clonotypes with MiXCR, one entry per CDR3 protein. This table holds 250,000 to 350,000 distinct CDR3 sequences, around 20% found once. The input for sequencing was PBMCs from blood, taken 21 months after vaccination. All receptors derive from a man between 50 and 69 years old who received an inactivated influenza vaccine.

A few counts support this clonotype. V usage is TRBV6-2 or TRBV6-3 and J usage is TRBJ1-2, with a weak D call TRBD1 (5 bases). V dropped 7 bases and J dropped 5 bases, with 17 bases sitting between them. The CDR3 covers 14 residues. Germline CDR1 reads MNHEY; CDR2 reads SVGEGT. CDR3 amino acids: CASNLGGAVYGYTF. The CDR3, as DNA: TGTGCCAGCAACCTCGGGGGAGCAGTATATGGCTACACCTTC.

This clonotype has a count of ten or more. This chain links TRBV29-1 with TRBJ1-2; TRBD1 matches 8 bases. V trimming: 2 bases; J trimming: 4 bases; junction bases outside the gene matches: 6. Germline values: CDR1 SQVTM, CDR2 ANQGSEA. CDR3 length equals 14 residues. The CDR3 DNA sequence: TGCAGCGTTGAACGGTCGACAGGGGTCTATGGCTACACCTTC. As protein: CSVERSTGVYGYTF.

The chain's CDR3 is CASSLRGTGGTNTEAFF. The CDR3 DNA reads as TGTGCCAGCAGCTTAAGGGGGACAGGAGGCACGAACACTGAAGCTTTCTTT. The chain combines TRBV7-8 with TRBJ1-1; TRBD1 matches 8 bases. Germline V CDR1 and CDR2: SGHVS, FQNEAQ. The V and J ends lost 2 bases and 1 base, in that order; junction bases with no gene match: 9. This CDR3 has 17 residues.

This clonotype turned up a few times. This chain uses TRBV4-3 with TRBJ1-1, with D possibly TRBD1 on 5 matching bases. V was pared by 4 bases and J by 5 bases, with 11 bases between. The CDR3 has 13 residues. In germline, CDR1 is LGHNA, CDR2 YSLEER. In DNA form, the CDR3 reads TGCGCCAGCAGCCGAAGGGAGGGGACTGAAGCTTTCTTT. Residues: CASSRREGTEAFF.

This clonotype was seen more than once but under ten times. The CDR3 DNA reads TGTGCCAGCAGCCACCGAAGAGGACAGGGCATTTATGGCTACACCTTC. It yields the protein CASSHRRGQGIYGYTF. The chain uses TRBV14 and TRBJ1-2, with 8 bases fitting TRBD1. V gave up 3 bases and J gave up 5 bases; unmatched junction bases: 11. The CDR3 spans 16 residues. In germline, CDR1 is SGHDN, CDR2 FVKESK.

V and J are TRBV11-2 and TRBJ2-7; D unresolved. Germline V gene lookup returns CDR1 SGHAT and CDR2 FQNNGV. The CDR3 is 13 amino acids. Trimming cost V 0 bases and J 3 bases, with 6 bases left between them. The CDR3 protein is CASSLERFYEQYF. The CDR3 DNA reads as TGTGCCAGCAGCTTAGAACGGTTCTACGAGCAGTACTTC.

This sequence joins TRBV7-9 and TRBJ2-3; D call uncertain. CDR3 length: 14 amino acids. With 5 bases removed from V and 2 bases from J, the gap between germline ends came to 11 bases. CDR1 is SEHNR, CDR2 FQNEAQ, per germline (reference sequence). The CDR3 region has the DNA TGTGCCAGCAGCCTGGCCCTGTTCACAGATACGCAGTATTTT. Amino acids: CASSLALFTDTQYF.

This sequence joins TRBV28 and TRBJ1-5, with D unresolved. From germline, CDR1 is MDHEN and CDR2 SYDVKM. The CDR3 is 15 amino acids. The V end lost 6 bases, the J end lost 1 base, and 13 bases lay between the germline ends. As DNA, the CDR3 is TGTGCCAGCAGATCCCAGAGGTTGAGCAATCAGCCCCAGCATTTT. This codes for CASRSQRLSNQPQHF.

This clonotype was detected only a few times. The chain uses TRBV7-2 and TRBJ1-1; 8 bases agree with TRBD1. V lost 5 bases, J lost 0 bases, and 8 bases stayed unmatched. The CDR3 spans 16 residues. CDR1 and CDR2 from the germline V gene are SGHTA and FQGNSA. As DNA, the CDR3 is TGTGCCAGCAGCCCGTGGACAGGGCGTATGAACACTGAAGCTTTCTTT. Its translation is CASSPWTGRMNTEAFF.

The chain joins TRBV7-2 to TRBJ2-3; D is possibly TRBD2 (5 bases). Trimming stripped 5 bases from V and 0 bases from J, with 9 bases between. CDR1 is SGHTA, CDR2 FQGNSA, per germline. The CDR3 is 14 residues long. CDR3 nucleotide sequence: TGTGCCAGCAGCGAGACTATAAGCACAGATACGCAGTATTTT. It is translated as CASSETISTDTQYF.

The rearrangement joins TRBV7-2 to TRBJ2-7; D remains ambiguous. Trimming removed 5 bases at V and 4 bases at J, with 18 bases between. Germline V lookup: CDR1 SGHTA, CDR2 FQGNSA. The CDR3 is 15 residues long. CDR3 residues: CASSPSRAAFYEQYF. The CDR3, as DNA: TGTGCCAGCAGCCCGAGTAGGGCTGCTTTTTACGAGCAGTACTTC.

The chain uses TRBV12-3 or TRBV12-4 and TRBJ1-2, with a tentative D call TRBD1 (5 bases). This CDR3 region has 12 residues. V lost 5 bases and J 4 bases, leaving 8 bases between the germline ends. The CDR3 reads CASSGTPYGYTF. The CDR3 DNA reads TGTGCCAGCAGTGGGACTCCCTATGGCTACACCTTC.

The rearrangement links TRBV20-1 to TRBJ1-2; 7 bases line up with TRBD1. Germline loops: CDR1 DFQATT, CDR2 SNEGSKA (reference sequence). The CDR3 has 13 residues. Trimming cost V 5 bases and J 2 bases; bases outside gene matches: 5. The CDR3 region has the DNA TGCAGTGCTTGGATGACAGGGAACTATGGCTACACCTTC. It translates to CSAWMTGNYGYTF.

The chain joins TRBV7-2 to TRBJ2-3, with 9 bases lining up with TRBD2. This CDR3 is 15 amino acids long. Germline V lookup: CDR1 SGHTA, CDR2 FQGNSA. The ends lost 3 bases at V and 4 bases at J; junction bases unmatched: 5. The CDR3 coding sequence is TGTGCCAGCAGCTTGCCCCGCGGGAGGGCAGATACGCAGTATTTT. It encodes CASSLPRGRADTQYF.

This clonotype has ten or more counts. The chain links TRBV4-2 to TRBJ1-6; D unresolved. The CDR3 contains 16 residues. V was cut by 1 base and J by 7 bases, with 14 bases left in between. Germline V gene sequence: CDR1 LGHNA, CDR2 YNFKEQ. DNA of the CDR3: TGTGCCAGCAGCCAAGGTTCCCGGCCGGGGAATTCACCCCTCCACTTT. Translated: CASSQGSRPGNSPLHF.

CDR3 DNA sequence: TGTGCCAGCAGAAATCGAGTTGATGACACAGATACGCAGTATTTT. Amino acid sequence: CASRNRVDDTDTQYF. This chain joins TRBV7-2 and TRBJ2-3; no reliable D call. CDR3 length: 15 residues. V dropped 6 bases and J dropped 2 bases, with 15 bases sitting between them. The germline V gene encodes CDR1 SGHTA and CDR2 FQGNSA. Full variable domain (remainder filled in from reference TRBV7-2 and TRBJ2-3): GAGVSQSPSNKVTEKGKDVELRCDPISGHTALYWYRQSLGQGLEFLIYFQGNSAPDKSGLPSDRFSAERTGGSVSTLTIQRTQQEDSAVYLCASRNRVDDTDTQYFGPGTRLTVL.

This clonotype was seen ten or more times. The CDR3 nucleotides read TGTGCCAGCAGGCCAGGACAGGGCAATCAGCCCCAGCATTTT. Translating it yields CASRPGQGNQPQHF. The J gene is TRBJ1-5, the V gene TRBV12-3 or TRBV12-4, with 7 bases identical to TRBD1. This CDR3 comprises 14 residues. With V trimmed by 6 bases and J by 2 bases, 4 bases remained unmatched.

The chain is built from TRBV12-3 or TRBV12-4 and TRBJ1-2, with D maybe TRBD1 (5 bases). The CDR3 sequence is 15 residues long. V lost 6 bases and J lost 8, with 22 bases in between. CDR3 region: CASSASPRDSGGYTF. In DNA, the CDR3 is TGTGCCAGCAGCGCAAGCCCCAGGGACTCGGGAGGCTACACCTTC.

The rearrangement links TRBV11-2 to TRBJ1-1, with D perhaps matching TRBD1 (6 bases). Germline V CDR1 and CDR2: SGHAT, FQNNGV. The CDR3 has 14 amino acids. V lost 2 bases, J lost 2 bases, and 9 bases lay in between. The CDR3 DNA reads TGTGCCAGCAGCTTATCACAGGGCAACACTGAAGCTTTCTTT. Its translation: CASSLSQGNTEAFF.

The chain uses TRBV5-5 and TRBJ1-2; 8 nucleotides agree with TRBD1. The CDR3 consists of 15 residues. V was clipped by 0 bases and J by 3 bases; unmatched bases: 4. Germline V gene sequence: CDR1 SGHKS, CDR2 YYEKEE (reference sequence). The CDR3 here is CASSLAPGGDYGYTF. CDR3 nucleotides: TGTGCCAGCAGCTTGGCTCCAGGGGGCGACTATGGCTACACCTTC. Using reference TRBV5-5 and TRBJ1-2 for the parts outside the CDR3, the full variable domain is DAGVTQSPTHLIKTRGQQVTLRCSPISGHKSVSWYQQVLGQGPQFIFQYYEKEERGRGNFPDRFSARQFPNYSSELNVNALLLGDSALYLCASSLAPGGDYGYTFGSGTRLTVV.